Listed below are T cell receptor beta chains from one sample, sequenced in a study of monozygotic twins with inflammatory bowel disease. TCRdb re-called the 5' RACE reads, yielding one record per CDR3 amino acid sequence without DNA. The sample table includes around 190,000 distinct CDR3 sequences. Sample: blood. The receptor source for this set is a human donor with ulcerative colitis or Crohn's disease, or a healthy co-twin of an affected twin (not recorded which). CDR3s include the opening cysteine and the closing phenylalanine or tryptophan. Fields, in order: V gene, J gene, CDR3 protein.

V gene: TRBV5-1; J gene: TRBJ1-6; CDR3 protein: CASSQAGRNSPLHF
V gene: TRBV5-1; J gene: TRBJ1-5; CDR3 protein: CASSLDGGHYNQPQHF
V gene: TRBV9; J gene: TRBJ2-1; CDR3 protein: CASSVGANRKNEQFF
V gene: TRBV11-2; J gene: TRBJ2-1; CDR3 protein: CASSPGSGTYNEQFF
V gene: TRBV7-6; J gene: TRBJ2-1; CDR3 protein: CASSLGRGGEQFF
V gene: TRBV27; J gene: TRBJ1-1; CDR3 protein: CASSFGTQNTEAFF
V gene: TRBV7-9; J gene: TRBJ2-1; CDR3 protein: CASSLQGDEQFF
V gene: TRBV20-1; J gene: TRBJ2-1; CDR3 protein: CSAGQGNYNEQFF
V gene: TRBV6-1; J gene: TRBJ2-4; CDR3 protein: CASRGQGENIQYF
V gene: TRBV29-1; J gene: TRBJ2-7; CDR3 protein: CSVVVAASYEQYF